The clone carrying this T cell receptor (beta chain) was counted between two and nine times. The target antigen is unknown. Assay used: immunoSEQ multiplex PCR; TCRdb lists only in-frame clones, some missing. Among about 48,000 clones listed, 79% were seen once. The sample originates from a study of a mutant IDH1 vaccine in newly diagnosed glioma. With 5 bases removed from V and 4 bases from J, the gap between germline ends came to 8 bases. The CDR3 extends over 13 amino acids. From germline, CDR1 is SEHNR and CDR2 FQNEAQ (reference sequence). Time point here: week 35, safety follow-up. Each vaccine dose was 300 ug of mutant IDH1 20-mer peptide, with topical imiquimod.

This receptor was obtained from a man aged 35 to 55 with glioma. The sample here was PBMCs, taken from a glioma patient whose treatment included an IDH1 peptide vaccine. This chain links TRBV7-9 with TRBJ2-2; D unresolved. This CDR3 is CASSRGRTGELFF. CDR3 bases: TGTGCCAGCAGCCGCGGACGCACCGGGGAGCTGTTTTTT.